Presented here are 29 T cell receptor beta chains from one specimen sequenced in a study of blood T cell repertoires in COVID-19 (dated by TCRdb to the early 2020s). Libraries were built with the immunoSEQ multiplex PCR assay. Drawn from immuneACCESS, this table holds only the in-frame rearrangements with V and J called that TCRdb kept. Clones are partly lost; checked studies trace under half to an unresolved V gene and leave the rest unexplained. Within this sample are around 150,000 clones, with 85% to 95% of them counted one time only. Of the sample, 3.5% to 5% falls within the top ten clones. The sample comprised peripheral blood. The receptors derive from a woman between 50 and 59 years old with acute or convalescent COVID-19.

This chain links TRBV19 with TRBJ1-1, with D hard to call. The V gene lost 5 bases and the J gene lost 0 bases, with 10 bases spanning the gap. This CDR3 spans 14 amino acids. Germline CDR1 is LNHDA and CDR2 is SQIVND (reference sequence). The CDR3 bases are TGTGCCAGTAGTGACGGGAGATTGAACACTGAAGCTTTCTTT. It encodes CASSDGRLNTEAFF.

The DNA for the CDR3 is TGTGCCAGCAGCTTTGACGGAGTACTAGCAATAAGGGATGAGCAGTTCTTC. This encodes CASSFDGVLAIRDEQFF. The chain recombines TRBV7-9 with TRBJ2-1; D possibly corresponds to TRBD2 (6 bases). The V gene's germline CDR1 is SEHNR and CDR2 FQNEAQ (reference sequence). V lost 3 bases, J lost 8 bases, and 23 bases lay in between. The CDR3 totals 17 residues.

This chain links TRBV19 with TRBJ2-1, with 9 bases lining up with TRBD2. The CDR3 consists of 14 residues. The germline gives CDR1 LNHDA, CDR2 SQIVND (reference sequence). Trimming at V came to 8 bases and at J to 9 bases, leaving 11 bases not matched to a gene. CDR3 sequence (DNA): TGTGCCAGTCACGCAGCGGGAGGAGGAGGTGAGCAGTTCTTC. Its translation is CASHAAGGGGEQFF.

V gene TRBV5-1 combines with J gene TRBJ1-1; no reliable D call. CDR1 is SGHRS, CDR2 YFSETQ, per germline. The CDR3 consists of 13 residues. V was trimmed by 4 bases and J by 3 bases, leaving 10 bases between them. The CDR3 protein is CASSQQSYTEAFF. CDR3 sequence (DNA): TGCGCCAGCAGCCAACAGTCGTACACTGAAGCTTTCTTT. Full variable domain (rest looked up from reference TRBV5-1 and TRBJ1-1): KAGVTQTPRYLIKTRGQQVTLSCSPISGHRSVSWYQQTPGQGLQFLFEYFSETQRNKGNFPGRFSGRQFSNSRSEMNVSTLELGDSALYLCASSQQSYTEAFFGQGTRLTVV.

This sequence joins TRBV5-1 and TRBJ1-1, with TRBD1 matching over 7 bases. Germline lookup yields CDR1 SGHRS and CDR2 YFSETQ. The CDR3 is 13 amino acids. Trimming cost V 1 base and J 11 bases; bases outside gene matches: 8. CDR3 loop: CASSLTGVGLAFF. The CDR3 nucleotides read TGCGCCAGCAGCTTGACAGGGGTGGGTTTGGCTTTCTTT.

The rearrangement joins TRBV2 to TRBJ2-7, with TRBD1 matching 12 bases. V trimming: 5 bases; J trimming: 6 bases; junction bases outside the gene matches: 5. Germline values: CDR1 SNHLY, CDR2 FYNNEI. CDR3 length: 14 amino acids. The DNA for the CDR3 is TGTGCCAGCAGTACCGGGACAGGGGGCGCCGAGCAGTACTTC. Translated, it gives CASSTGTGGAEQYF.

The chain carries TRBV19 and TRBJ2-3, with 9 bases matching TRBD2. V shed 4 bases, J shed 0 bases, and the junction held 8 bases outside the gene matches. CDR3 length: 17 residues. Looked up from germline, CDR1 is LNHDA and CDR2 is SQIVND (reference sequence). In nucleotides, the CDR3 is TGTGCCAGTAGTAAGGGACTAGCCCTCCAAAGCACAGATACGCAGTATTTT. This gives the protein CASSKGLALQSTDTQYF.

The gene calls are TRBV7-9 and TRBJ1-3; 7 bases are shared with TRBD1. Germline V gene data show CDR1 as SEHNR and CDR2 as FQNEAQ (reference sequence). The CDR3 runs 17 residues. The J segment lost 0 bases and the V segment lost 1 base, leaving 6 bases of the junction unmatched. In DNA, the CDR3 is TGTGCCAGCAGCTTAGTCACAGGGGCCGACTCTGGAAACACCATATATTTT. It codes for CASSLVTGADSGNTIYF. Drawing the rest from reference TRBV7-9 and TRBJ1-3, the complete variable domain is DTGVSQNPRHKITKRGQNVTFRCDPISEHNRLYWYRQTLGQGPEFLTYFQNEAQLEKSRLLSDRFSAERPKGSFSTLEIQRTEQGDSAMYLCASSLVTGADSGNTIYFGEGSWLTVV.

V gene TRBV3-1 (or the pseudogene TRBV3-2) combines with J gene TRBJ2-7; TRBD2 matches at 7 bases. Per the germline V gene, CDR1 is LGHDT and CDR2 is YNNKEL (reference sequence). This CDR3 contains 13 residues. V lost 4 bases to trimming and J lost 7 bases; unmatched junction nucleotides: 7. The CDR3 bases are TGTGCCAGCAGCCCTTTTACCGGGGGGGAGCAGTACTTC. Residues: CASSPFTGGEQYF.

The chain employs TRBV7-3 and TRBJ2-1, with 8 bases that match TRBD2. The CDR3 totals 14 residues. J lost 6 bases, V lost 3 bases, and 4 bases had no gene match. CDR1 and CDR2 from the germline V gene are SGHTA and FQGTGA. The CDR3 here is CASSLTSVGNEQFF. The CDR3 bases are TGTGCCAGCAGCTTGACTAGCGTAGGCAATGAGCAGTTCTTC.

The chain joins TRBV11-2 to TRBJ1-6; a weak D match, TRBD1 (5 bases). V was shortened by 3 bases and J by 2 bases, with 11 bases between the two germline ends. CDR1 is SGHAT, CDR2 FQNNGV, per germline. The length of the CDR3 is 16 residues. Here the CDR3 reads CASSFSSTAYNSPLHF. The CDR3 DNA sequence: TGTGCCAGCAGCTTCTCATCGACAGCCTATAATTCACCCCTCCACTTT.

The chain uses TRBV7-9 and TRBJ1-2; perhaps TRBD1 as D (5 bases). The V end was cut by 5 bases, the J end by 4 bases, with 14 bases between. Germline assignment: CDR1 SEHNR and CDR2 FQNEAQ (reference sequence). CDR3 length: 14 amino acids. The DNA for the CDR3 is TGTGCCAGCAGCCAGGTCCAGGGAATCTATGGCTACACCTTC. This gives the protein CASSQVQGIYGYTF.

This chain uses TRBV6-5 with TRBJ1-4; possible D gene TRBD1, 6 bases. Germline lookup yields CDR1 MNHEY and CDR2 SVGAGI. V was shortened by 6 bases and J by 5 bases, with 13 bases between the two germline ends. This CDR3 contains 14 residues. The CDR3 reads CASRLTGRNEKLFF. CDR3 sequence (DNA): TGTGCCAGCAGATTGACAGGAAGGAATGAAAAACTGTTTTTT.

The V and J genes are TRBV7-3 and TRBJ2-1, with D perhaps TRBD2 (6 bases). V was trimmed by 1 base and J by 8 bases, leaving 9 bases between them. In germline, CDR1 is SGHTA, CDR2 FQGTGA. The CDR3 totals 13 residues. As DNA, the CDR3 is TGTGCCAGCAGCTTAAGCACGGGAGATGAGCAGTTCTTC. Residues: CASSLSTGDEQFF.

The CDR3 DNA reads TGCAGCGTTGAAGACTTGGGGGACAGGGGGAATGGGAACACTGAAGCTTTCTTT. Its protein is CSVEDLGDRGNGNTEAFF. The chain recombines TRBV29-1 with TRBJ1-1; 11 positions agree with TRBD1. The ends lost 0 bases at V and 1 base at J; junction bases unmatched: 10. This CDR3 has 18 amino acids. Germline V CDR1 and CDR2: SQVTM, ANQGSEA.

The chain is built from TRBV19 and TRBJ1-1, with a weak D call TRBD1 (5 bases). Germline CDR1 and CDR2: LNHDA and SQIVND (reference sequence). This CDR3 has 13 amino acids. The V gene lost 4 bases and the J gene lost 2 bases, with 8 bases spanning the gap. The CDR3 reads CASSTGQNTEAFF. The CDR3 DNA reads TGTGCCAGTAGTACAGGACAAAACACTGAAGCTTTCTTT.

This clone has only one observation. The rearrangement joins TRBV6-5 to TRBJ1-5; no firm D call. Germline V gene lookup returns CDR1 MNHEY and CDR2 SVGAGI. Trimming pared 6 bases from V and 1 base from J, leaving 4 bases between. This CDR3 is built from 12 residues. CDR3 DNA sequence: TGTGCCAGCAGACAGAGCAATCAGCCCCAGCATTTT. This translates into CASRQSNQPQHF.

CDR3 sequence reads: CASSFGQVNDSFF. The DNA of the CDR3 is TGTGCCAGCAGCTTCGGACAGGTTAATGATTCTTTCTTT. V is TRBV5-4 and J is TRBJ1-1; 7 positions agree with TRBD1. The CDR3 is 13 residues long. Germline trimming cut 2 bases from V and 12 bases from J; bases unmatched to any gene: 10. Germline CDR1 is SGHNT and CDR2 is YYREEE (reference sequence).

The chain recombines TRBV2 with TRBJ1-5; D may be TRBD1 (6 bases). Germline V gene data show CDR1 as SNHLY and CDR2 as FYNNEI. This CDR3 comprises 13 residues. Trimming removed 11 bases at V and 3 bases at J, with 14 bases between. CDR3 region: CAGGGPNNQPQHF. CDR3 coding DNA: TGTGCCGGGGGGGGCCCCAACAATCAGCCCCAGCATTTT.

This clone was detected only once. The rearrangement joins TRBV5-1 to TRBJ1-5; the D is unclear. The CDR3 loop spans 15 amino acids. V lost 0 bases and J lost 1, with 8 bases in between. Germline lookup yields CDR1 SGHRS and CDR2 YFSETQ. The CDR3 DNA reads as TGCGCCAGCAGCTTGGTCCCCGGGAGCAATCAGCCCCAGCATTTT. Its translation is CASSLVPGSNQPQHF.

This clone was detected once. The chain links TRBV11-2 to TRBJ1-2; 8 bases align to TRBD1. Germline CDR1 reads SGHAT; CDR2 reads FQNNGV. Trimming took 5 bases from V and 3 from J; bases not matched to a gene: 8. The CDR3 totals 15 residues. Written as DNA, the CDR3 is TGTGCCAGCAGCATGGGCCCGGACAGGGACTATGGCTACACCTTC. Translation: CASSMGPDRDYGYTF.

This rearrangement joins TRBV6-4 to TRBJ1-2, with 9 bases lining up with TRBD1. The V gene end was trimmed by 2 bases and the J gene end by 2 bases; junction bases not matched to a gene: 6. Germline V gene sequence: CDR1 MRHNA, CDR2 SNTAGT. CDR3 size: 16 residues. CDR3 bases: TGTGCCAGCAGTGACACGGGACAGGGCCCGAACTATGGCTACACCTTC. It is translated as CASSDTGQGPNYGYTF.

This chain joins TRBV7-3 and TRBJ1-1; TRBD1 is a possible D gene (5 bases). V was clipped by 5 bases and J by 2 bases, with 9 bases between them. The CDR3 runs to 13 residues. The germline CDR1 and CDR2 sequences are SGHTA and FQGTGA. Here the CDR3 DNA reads TGTGCCAGCAGCCCCGACAGTAACACTGAAGCTTTCTTT. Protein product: CASSPDSNTEAFF.

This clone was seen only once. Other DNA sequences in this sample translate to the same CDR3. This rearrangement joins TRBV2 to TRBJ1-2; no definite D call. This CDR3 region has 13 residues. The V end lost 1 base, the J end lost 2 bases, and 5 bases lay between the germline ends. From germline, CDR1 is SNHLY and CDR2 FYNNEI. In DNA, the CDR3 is TGTGCCAGCAGTGAAGGAGGGAACTATGGCTACACCTTC. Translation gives CASSEGGNYGYTF.

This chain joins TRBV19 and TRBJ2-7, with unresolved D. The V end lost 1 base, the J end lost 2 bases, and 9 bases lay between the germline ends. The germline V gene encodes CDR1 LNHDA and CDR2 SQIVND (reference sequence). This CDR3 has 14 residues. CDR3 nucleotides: TGTGCCAGTAGTATAGGAGGTGAAACCTACGAGCAGTACTTC. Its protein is CASSIGGETYEQYF.

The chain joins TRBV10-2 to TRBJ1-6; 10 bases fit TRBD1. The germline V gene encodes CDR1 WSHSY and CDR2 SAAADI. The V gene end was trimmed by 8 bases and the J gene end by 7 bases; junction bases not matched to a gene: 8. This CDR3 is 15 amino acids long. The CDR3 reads CASGLRGQGNSPLHF. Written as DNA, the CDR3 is TGCGCCAGCGGTTTGCGGGGACAGGGGAATTCACCCCTCCACTTT.

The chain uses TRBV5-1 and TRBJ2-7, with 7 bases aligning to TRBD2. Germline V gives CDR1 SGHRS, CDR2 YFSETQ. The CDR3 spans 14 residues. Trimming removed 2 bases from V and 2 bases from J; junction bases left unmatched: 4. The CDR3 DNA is TGCGCCAGCAGCTTTGGCGGGGGAGCCTACGAGCAGTACTTC. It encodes CASSFGGGAYEQYF.

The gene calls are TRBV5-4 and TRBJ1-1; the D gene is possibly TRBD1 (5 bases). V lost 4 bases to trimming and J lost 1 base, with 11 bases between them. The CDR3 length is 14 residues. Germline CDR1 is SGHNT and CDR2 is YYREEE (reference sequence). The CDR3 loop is CASSLYTGNTEAFF. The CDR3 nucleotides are TGTGCCAGCAGCCTCTACACAGGGAACACTGAAGCTTTCTTT.

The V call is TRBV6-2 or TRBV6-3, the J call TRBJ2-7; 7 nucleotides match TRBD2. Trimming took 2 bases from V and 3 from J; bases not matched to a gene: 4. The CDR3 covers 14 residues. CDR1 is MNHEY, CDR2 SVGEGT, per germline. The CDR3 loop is CASSYRRGSYEQYF. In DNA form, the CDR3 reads TGTGCCAGCAGTTACAGGCGCGGGAGCTACGAGCAGTACTTC.